What follows are 4 T cell receptor beta chains derived from one specimen sequenced in a study of T cell changes during pregnancy in multiple sclerosis. Assay: immunoSEQ multiplex PCR; the TCRdb copy retains only in-frame clones and omits some. The table shows around 57,000 clones, with about 90% occurring only once. The specimen comprised peripheral blood, sampled in the third trimester of pregnancy. All receptors derive from a female donor in good health, enrolled as a control in a pregnancy study.

The V call is TRBV27, the J call TRBJ2-3, with TRBD1 identical over 7 bases. CDR1 and CDR2 from the germline V gene are MNHEY and SMNVEV (reference sequence). The CDR3 sequence is 15 residues long. V was clipped by 5 bases and J by 6 bases; unmatched bases: 11. CDR3 in amino acids: CASSPRQGPHDTQYF. The CDR3 DNA is TGTGCCAGCAGTCCAAGACAGGGTCCCCACGATACGCAGTATTTT.

This sequence joins TRBV5-1 and TRBJ2-3; 8 bases agree with TRBD2. CDR3 length: 16 amino acids. CDR1 is SGHRS, CDR2 YFSETQ, per germline. V was pared by 4 bases and J by 4 bases, with 11 bases of the junction left unmatched. CDR3 DNA sequence: TGCGCCAGCAGCCCCAGGACTAGCTACGGCGCAGATACGCAGTATTTT. Protein: CASSPRTSYGADTQYF. The full variable domain, its missing parts supplied by reference TRBV5-1 and TRBJ2-3, is KAGVTQTPRYLIKTRGQQVTLSCSPISGHRSVSWYQQTPGQGLQFLFEYFSETQRNKGNFPGRFSGRQFSNSRSEMNVSTLELGDSALYLCASSPRTSYGADTQYFGPGTRLTVL.

The gene calls are TRBV5-4 and TRBJ2-7; D is undetermined. Trimming shortened V by 5 bases and J by 7 bases, and 10 bases separated the two germline ends. There are 11 residues in the CDR3. Per germline, CDR1 SGHNT and CDR2 YYREEE (reference sequence). The CDR3 region is CASRLNREQYF. The CDR3 DNA is TGTGCCAGCAGGTTAAATCGGGAGCAGTACTTC.

V gene TRBV21-1 combines with J gene TRBJ1-4. TRBV21-1 is noted as a pseudogene. The CDR3 spans 14 residues. CDR3 protein: CASRRGGLNEKLFF. The CDR3 nucleotides are TGTGCCAGCAGGCGGGGGGGTTTAAATGAAAAACTGTTTTTT.